The present T cell receptor (beta chain) was sequenced within a study of T cells in Graves' hyperthyroidism and ophthalmopathy. The CDR3 extends over 13 amino acids. CDR1 SGHTA and CDR2 FQGTGA come from the germline V gene. After removal of 5 bases from V and 9 bases from J, the junction contained 8 bases not matched to a gene. This clonotype occurred many times. Its antigen remains unknown. Diagnosis relied on clinical symptoms, serum thyroxine and TRAb, thyroid ultrasound and orbital computed tomography. RNA transcripts yielded amplified TCR beta CDR3 regions. With the HTBI primer set, the TCR CDR3 went through a first round of RT-PCR. In TCRdb, the multiplex PCR reads were re-called with MiXCR into one record per CDR3 protein. In the table there are roughly 180,000 distinct CDR3 sequences, over 15% of which are singletons. Broader study findings: Within blood appeared most thyroid clonotypes that had expanded above 0.001.

Sequencing was done on a sample of blood. The rearrangement uses TRBV7-3 and TRBJ1-1, with 8 bases aligning to TRBD1. This receptor was obtained from a woman between 45 and 60 years old with Graves' hyperthyroidism. The CDR3 spells CASSIGQGSQAFF. CDR3 DNA: TGTGCCAGCAGCATCGGACAGGGAAGTCAAGCTTTCTTT. The whole variable domain, filled in from reference TRBV7-3 and TRBJ1-1, reads GAGVSQTPSNKVTEKGKYVELRCDPISGHTALYWYRQSLGQGPEFLIYFQGTGAADDSGLPNDRFFAVRPEGSVSTLKIQRTERGDSAVYLCASSIGQGSQAFFGQGTRLTVV.